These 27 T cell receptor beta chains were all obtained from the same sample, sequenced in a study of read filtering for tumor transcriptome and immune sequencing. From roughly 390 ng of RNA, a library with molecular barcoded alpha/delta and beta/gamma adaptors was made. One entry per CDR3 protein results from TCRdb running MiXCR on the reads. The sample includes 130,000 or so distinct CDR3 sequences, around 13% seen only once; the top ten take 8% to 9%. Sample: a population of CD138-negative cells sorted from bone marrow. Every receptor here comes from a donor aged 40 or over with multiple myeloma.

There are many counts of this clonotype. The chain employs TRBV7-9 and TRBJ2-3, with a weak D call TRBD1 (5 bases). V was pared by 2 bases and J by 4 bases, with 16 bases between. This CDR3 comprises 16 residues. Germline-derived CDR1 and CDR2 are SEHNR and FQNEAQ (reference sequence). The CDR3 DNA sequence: TGTGCCAGCAGCTTAATTATTAGGGGTAACGCAGATACGCAGTATTTT. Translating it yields CASSLIIRGNADTQYF.

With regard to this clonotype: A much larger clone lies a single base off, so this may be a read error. CDR3 nucleotides: TGTGCCAGCAGCGAACAGGGGCCAAATCCTAAAGCTTTCTTT. It yields the protein CASSEQGPNPKAFF. The rearrangement uses TRBV7-9 and TRBJ1-1, with TRBD1 identical over 7 bases. V dropped 5 bases and J dropped 9; count of bases not matched to a gene: 12. CDR3 length: 14 residues. The germline V gene encodes CDR1 SEHNR and CDR2 FQNEAQ (reference sequence).

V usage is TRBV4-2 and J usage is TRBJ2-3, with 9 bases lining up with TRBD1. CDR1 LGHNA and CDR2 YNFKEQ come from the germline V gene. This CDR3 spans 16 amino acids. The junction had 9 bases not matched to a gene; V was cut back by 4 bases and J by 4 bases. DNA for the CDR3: TGTGCCAGCAGCCTAGGGACAGGGTCGTCTGCAGATACGCAGTATTTT. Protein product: CASSLGTGSSADTQYF.

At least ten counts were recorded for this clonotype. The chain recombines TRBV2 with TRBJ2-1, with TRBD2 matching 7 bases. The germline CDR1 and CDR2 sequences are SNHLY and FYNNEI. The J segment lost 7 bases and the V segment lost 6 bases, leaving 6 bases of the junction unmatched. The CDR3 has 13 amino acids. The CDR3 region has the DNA TGTGCCAGCAGGGGGGGGGTACAGAATGAGCAGTTCTTC. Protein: CASRGGVQNEQFF.

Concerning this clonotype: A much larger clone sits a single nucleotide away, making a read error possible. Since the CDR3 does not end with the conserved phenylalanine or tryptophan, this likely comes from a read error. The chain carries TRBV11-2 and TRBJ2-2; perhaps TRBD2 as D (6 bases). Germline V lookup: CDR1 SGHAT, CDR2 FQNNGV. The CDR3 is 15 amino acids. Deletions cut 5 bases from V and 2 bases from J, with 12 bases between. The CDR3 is CASSRGRTNTGELFL. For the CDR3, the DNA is TGTGCCAGCAGCCGAGGGAGGACCAACACCGGGGAGCTGTTTCTT.

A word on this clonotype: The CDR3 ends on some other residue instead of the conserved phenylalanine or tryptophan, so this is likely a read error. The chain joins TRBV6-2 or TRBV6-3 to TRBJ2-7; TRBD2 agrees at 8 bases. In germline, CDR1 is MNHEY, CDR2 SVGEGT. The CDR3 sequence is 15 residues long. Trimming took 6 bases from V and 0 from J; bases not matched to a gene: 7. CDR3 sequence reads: CASSQGLAGSYEQYL. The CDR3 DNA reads TGTGCCAGCAGCCAAGGGCTAGCGGGCTCCTACGAGCAGTACCTC.

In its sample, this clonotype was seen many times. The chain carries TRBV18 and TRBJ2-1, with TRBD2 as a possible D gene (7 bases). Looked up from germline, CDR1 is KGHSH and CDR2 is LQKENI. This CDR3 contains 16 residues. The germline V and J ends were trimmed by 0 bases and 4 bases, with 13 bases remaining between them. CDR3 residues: CASSPPERGGYNEQFF. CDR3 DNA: TGTGCCAGCTCACCACCGGAAAGGGGGGGTTACAATGAGCAGTTCTTC. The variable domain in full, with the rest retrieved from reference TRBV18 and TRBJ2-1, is NAGVMQNPRHLVRRRGQEARLRCSPMKGHSHVYWYRQLPEEGLKFMVYLQKENIIDESGMPKERFSAEFPKEGPSILRIQQVVRGDSAAYFCASSPPERGGYNEQFFGPGTRLTVL.

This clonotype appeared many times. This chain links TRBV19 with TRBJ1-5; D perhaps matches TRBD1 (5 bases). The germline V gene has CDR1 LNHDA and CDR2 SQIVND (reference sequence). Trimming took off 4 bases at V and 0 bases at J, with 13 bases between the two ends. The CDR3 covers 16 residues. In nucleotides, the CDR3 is TGTGCCAGTAGTACCTACAGGAGGTATAGCAATCAGCCCCAGCATTTT. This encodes CASSTYRRYSNQPQHF.

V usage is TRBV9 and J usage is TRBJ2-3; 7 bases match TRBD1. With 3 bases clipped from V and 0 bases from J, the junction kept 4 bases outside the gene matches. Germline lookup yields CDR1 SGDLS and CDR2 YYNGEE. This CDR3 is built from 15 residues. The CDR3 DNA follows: TGTGCCAGCAGCGACGGGACAGCCAGCACAGATACGCAGTATTTT. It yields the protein CASSDGTASTDTQYF.

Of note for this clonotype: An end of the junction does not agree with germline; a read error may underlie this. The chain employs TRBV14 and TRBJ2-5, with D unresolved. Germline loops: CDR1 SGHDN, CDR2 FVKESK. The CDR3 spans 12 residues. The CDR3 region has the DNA TGTGCCAGCAGCCAAGTTTTCGAGACCCGGTACTTC. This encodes CASSQVFETRYF.

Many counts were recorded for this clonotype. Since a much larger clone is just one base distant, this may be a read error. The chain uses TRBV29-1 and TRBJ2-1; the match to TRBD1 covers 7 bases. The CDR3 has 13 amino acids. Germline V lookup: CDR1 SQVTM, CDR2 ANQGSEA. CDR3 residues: CSVVLQGYNEQSF. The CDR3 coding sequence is TGCAGCGTCGTATTACAGGGGTACAATGAGCAGTCCTTC.

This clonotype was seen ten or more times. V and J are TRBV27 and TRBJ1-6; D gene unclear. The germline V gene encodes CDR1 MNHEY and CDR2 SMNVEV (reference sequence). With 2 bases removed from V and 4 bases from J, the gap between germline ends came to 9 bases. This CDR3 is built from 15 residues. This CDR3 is CASSLRAEYNSPLHF. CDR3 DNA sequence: TGTGCCAGCAGTTTAAGGGCAGAGTATAATTCACCCCTCCACTTT.

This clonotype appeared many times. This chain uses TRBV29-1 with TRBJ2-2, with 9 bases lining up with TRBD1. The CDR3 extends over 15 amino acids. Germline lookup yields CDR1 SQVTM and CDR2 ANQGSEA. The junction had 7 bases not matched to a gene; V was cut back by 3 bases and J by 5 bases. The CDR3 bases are TGCAGCGTTGATCTGGGACAGGGATGGACCGGGGAGCTGTTTTTT. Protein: CSVDLGQGWTGELFF.

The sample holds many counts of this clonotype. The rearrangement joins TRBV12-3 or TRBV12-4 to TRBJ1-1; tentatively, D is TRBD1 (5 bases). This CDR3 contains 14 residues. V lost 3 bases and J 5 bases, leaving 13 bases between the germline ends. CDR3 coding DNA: TGTGCCAGCAGTTTCCAGGGCCCGAGGACTGAAGCTTTCTTT. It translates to CASSFQGPRTEAFF.

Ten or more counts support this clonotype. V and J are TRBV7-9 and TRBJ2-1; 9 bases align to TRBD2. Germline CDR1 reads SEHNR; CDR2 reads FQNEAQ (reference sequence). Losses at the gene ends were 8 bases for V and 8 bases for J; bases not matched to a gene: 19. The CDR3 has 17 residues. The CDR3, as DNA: TGTGCCAGCGCCCGATTGGCGGGAGGGCACTCGGGGGATGAGCAGTTCTTC. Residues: CASARLAGGHSGDEQFF.

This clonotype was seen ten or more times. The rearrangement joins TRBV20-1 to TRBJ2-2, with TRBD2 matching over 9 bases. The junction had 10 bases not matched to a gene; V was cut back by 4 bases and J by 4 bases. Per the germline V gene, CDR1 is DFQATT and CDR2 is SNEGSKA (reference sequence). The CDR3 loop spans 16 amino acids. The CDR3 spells CSATSGSSGVTGELFF. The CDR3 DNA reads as TGCAGTGCTACCTCGGGGTCTAGCGGGGTCACCGGGGAGCTGTTTTTT.

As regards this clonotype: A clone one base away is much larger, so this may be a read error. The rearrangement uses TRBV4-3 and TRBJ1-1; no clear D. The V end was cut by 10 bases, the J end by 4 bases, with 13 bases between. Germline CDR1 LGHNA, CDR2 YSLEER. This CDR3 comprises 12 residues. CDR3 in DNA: TGCGCCACCAGTACAGTGAGCACTGAAGCTTTCTTT. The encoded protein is CATSTVSTEAFF.

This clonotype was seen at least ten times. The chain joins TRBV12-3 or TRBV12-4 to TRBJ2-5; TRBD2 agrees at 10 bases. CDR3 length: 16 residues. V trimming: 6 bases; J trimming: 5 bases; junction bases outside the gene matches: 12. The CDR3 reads CASSALGLAARETQYF. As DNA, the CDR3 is TGTGCCAGCAGCGCCCTCGGACTAGCGGCTCGGGAGACCCAGTACTTC.

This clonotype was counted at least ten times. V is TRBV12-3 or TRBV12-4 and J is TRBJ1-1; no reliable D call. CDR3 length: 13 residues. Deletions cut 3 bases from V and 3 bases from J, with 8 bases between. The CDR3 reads CASSFGVDTEAFF. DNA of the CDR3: TGTGCCAGCAGTTTCGGGGTGGACACTGAAGCTTTCTTT.

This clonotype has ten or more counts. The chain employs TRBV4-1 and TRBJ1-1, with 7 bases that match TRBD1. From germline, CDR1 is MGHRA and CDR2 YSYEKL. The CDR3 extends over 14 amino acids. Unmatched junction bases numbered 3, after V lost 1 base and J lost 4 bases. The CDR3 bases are TGCGCCAGCAGCCAAGGAACAGGGGTCACTGAAGCTTTCTTT. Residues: CASSQGTGVTEAFF.

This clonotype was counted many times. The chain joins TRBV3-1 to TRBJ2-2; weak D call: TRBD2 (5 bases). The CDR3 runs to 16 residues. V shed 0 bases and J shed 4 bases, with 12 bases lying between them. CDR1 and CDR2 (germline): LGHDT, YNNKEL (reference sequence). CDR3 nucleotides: TGTGCCAGCAGCCAAGATCCCGGGGTTTTCACCGGGGAGCTGTTTTTT. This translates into CASSQDPGVFTGELFF.

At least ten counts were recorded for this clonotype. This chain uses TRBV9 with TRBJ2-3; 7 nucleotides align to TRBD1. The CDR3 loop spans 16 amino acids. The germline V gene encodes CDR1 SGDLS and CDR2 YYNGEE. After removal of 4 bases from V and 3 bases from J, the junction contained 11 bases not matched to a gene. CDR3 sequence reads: CASSFYRGESTDTQYF. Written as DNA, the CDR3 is TGTGCCAGCAGCTTTTACAGGGGCGAGAGTACAGATACGCAGTATTTT.

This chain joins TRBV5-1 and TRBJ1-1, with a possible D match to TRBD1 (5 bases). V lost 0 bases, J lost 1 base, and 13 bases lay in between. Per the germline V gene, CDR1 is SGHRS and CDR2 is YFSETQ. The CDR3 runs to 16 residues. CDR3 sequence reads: CASSLVSGGPNTEAFF. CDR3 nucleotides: TGCGCCAGCAGCTTGGTTAGCGGGGGACCGAACACTGAAGCTTTCTTT. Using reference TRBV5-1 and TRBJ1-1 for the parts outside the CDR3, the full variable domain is KAGVTQTPRYLIKTRGQQVTLSCSPISGHRSVSWYQQTPGQGLQFLFEYFSETQRNKGNFPGRFSGRQFSNSRSEMNVSTLELGDSALYLCASSLVSGGPNTEAFFGQGTRLTVV.

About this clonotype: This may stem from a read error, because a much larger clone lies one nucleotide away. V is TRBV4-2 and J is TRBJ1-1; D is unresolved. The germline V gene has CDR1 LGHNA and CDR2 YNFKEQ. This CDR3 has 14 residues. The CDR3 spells CASGRSYMNTEAFF. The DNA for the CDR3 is TGCGCCAGCGGCCGCAGTTACATGAACACTGAAGCTTTCTTT.

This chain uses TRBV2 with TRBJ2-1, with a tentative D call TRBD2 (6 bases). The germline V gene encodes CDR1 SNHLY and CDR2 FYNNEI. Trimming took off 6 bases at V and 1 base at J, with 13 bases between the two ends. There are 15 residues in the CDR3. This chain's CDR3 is CASSVERESYNEQFF. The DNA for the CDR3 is TGTGCCAGCAGCGTTGAACGGGAGTCCTACAATGAGCAGTTCTTC.

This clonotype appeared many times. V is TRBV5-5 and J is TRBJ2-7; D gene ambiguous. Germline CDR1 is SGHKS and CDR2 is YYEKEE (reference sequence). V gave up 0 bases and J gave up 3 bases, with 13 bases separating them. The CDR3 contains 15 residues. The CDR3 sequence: CASSLVSAPIYEQYF. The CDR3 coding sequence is TGTGCCAGCAGCTTGGTCTCAGCACCTATCTACGAGCAGTACTTC.

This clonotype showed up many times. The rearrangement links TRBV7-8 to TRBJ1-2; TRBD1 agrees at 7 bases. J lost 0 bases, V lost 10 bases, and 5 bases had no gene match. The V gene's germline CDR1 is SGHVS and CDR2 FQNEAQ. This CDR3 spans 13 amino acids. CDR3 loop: CAIRQGANYGYTF. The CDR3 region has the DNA TGTGCCATTCGACAGGGCGCTAACTATGGCTACACCTTC.